This TCR beta chain was observed in a study of blood T cells in healthy people across ages. Next came a second PCR, run for about 6 to 12 cycles, which used a sample-barcoded 5' primer along with a J-beta primer mix. Each CDR3 protein is one row after TCRdb ran MiXCR on the 5' RACE reads. This sample has about 810,000 distinct CDR3 sequences; about 34% occur once, and the top ten carry 10% to 15%. A note on this clonotype: Its antigen is as yet unknown.

Study-wide points: Possibly, changes in expanded clonotypes were confounded because donor CMV status was unknown. Per million T cells, TCR beta diversity dropped about linearly as age rose.

The donors, healthy Caucasians from Russia, were aged about 6 to 100. J gave up 12 bases and V 5 bases, and 9 bases lay outside the gene matches. This CDR3 has 12 residues. Germline-derived CDR1 and CDR2 are ENHRY and SYGVKD. The sample comprised blood. This TCR derives from a man between 18 and 29 years old in good health. The chain uses TRBV10-3 and TRBJ2-7; 8 bases align to TRBD2. The CDR3 is CAISPPGGGWYF. CDR3 sequence (DNA): TGTGCCATCAGTCCTCCCGGGGGGGGCTGGTACTTC.